This T cell receptor beta chain was identified in a study of T cell responses to AZD1222 COVID-19 vaccine. As concerns this clone: Its specificity is unknown.

In germline, CDR1 is SGHRS, CDR2 YFSETQ. Deletions cut 5 bases from V and 0 bases from J, with 8 bases between. The CDR3 is 14 amino acids. Study observations and caveats: The study reported that nearly half of spike-specific TCRs target unmutated variant regions. Spike-spanning, vaccine-associated CD4 TCRs were dominant at 160-218 and 743-854.

Produced via immunoSEQ multiplex PCR; TCRdb's table is partial and in-frame only. Counted here are fewer than 200,000 clones, roughly 89% occurring once; the ten biggest clones make up 1.5% to 2%. This sequence was found in an adult in good health. Material: peripheral blood, obtained on day 0 of AZD1222 vaccination. The V gene is TRBV5-1, the J gene TRBJ1-4; D unclear. The CDR3 reads CASRKGATNEKLFF. Written as DNA, the CDR3 is TGCGCCAGCAGGAAGGGAGCAACTAATGAAAAACTGTTTTTT.